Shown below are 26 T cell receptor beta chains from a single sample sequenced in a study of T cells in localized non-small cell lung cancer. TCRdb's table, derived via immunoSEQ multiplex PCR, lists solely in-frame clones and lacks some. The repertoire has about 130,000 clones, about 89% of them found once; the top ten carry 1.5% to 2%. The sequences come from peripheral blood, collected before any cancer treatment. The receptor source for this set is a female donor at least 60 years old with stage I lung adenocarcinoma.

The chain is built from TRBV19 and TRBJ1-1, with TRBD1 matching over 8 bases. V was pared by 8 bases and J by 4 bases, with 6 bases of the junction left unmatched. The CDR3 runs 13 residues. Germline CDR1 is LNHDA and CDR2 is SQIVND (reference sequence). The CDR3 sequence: CASGSQGATEAFF. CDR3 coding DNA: TGTGCCAGTGGAAGCCAGGGGGCCACTGAAGCTTTCTTT.

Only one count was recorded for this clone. The CDR3 bases are TGTGCCAGCAGGAATGGGGTGAGCAATCAGCCCCAGCATTTT. It encodes CASRNGVSNQPQHF. The V gene is TRBV6-5, the J gene TRBJ1-5; D not certain. The CDR3 is 14 residues long. V was pared by 6 bases and J by 1 base, with 10 bases between. The V gene's germline CDR1 is MNHEY and CDR2 SVGAGI.

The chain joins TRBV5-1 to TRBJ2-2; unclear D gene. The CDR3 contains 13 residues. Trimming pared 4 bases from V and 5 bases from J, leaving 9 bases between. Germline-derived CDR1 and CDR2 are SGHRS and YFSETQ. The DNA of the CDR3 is TGCGCCAGCAGCCCGACCGGAACCGGGGAGCTGTTTTTT. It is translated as CASSPTGTGELFF.

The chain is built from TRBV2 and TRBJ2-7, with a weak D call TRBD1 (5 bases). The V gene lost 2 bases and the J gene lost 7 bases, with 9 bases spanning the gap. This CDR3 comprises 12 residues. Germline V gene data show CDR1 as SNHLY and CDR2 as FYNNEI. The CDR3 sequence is CASSENRGEQYF. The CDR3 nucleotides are TGTGCCAGCAGTGAAAATAGGGGAGAGCAGTACTTC.

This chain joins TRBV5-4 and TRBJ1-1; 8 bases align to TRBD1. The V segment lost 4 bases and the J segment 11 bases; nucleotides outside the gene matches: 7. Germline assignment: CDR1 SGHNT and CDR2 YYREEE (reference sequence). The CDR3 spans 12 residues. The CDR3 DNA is TGTGCCAGCAGCGCTAGGGACAGGTTGGCTTTCTTT. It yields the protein CASSARDRLAFF.

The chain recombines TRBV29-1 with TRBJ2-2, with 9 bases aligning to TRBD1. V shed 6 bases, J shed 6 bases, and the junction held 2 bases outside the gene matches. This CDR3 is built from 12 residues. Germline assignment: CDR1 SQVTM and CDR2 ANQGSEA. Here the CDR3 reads CSVRQGAGELFF. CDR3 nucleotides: TGCAGCGTACGACAGGGGGCCGGGGAGCTGTTTTTT.

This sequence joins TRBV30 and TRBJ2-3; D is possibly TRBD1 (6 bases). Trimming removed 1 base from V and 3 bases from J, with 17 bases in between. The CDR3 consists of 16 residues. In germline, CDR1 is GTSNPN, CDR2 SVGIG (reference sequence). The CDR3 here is CAWSGRGRGRTDTQYF. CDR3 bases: TGTGCCTGGAGTGGTAGGGGCAGGGGAAGAACAGATACGCAGTATTTT.

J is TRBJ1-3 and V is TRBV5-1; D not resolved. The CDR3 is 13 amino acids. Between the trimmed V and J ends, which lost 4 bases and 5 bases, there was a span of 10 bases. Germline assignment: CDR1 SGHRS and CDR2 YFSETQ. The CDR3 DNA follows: TGCGCCAGCAGCAACGGGCCTCGAAACACCATATATTTT. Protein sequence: CASSNGPRNTIYF. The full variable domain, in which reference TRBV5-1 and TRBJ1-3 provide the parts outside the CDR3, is KAGVTQTPRYLIKTRGQQVTLSCSPISGHRSVSWYQQTPGQGLQFLFEYFSETQRNKGNFPGRFSGRQFSNSRSEMNVSTLELGDSALYLCASSNGPRNTIYFGEGSWLTVV.

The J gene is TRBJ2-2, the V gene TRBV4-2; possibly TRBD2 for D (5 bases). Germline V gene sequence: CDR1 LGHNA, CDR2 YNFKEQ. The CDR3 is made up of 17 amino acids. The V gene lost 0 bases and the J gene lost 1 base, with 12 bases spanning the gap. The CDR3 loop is CASSQDGNGKNTGELFF. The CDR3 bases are TGTGCCAGCAGCCAAGATGGGAACGGGAAGAACACCGGGGAGCTGTTTTTT.

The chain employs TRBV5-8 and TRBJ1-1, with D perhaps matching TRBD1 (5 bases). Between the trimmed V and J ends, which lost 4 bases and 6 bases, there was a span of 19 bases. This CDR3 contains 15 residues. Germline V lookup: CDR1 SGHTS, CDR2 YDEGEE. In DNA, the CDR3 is TGTGCCAGCAGCATAACAGGTAGTCCGGCCGCTGAAGCTTTCTTT. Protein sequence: CASSITGSPAAEAFF.

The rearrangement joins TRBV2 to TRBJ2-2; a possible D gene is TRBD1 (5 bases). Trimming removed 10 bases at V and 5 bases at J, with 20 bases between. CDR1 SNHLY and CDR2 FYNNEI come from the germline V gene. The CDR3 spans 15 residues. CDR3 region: CATRPGAGKTGELFF. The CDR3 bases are TGTGCCACCCGACCCGGAGCAGGGAAAACCGGGGAGCTGTTTTTT.

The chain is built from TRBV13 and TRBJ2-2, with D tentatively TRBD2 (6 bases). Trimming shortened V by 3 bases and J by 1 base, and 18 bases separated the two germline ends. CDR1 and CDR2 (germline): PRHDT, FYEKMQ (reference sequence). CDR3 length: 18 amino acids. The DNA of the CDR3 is TGTGCCAGCAGCTTGGGGTCGGGACGGGGGATGAACACCGGGGAGCTGTTTTTT. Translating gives CASSLGSGRGMNTGELFF.

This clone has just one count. CDR3 DNA: TGTGCCAGCAGTGAGAGGGACATCTCTTCTCGTGAGCAGTTCTTC. Amino acids: CASSERDISSREQFF. V usage is TRBV6-1 and J usage is TRBJ2-1; tentative D call: TRBD1 (6 bases). Germline V lookup: CDR1 MNHNS, CDR2 SASEGT. The CDR3 is made up of 15 amino acids. Trimming left V 3 bases short and J 9 bases short, with 18 bases between.

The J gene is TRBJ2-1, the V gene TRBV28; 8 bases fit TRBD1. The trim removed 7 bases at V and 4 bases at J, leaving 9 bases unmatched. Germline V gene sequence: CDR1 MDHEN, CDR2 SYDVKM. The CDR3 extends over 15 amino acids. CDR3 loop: CASTGGQGLYNEQFF. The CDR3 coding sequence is TGTGCCAGCACCGGCGGACAGGGCTTATACAATGAGCAGTTCTTC.

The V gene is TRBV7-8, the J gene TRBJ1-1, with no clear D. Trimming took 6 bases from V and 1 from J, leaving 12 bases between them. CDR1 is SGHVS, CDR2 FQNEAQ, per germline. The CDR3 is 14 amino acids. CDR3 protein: CASSQREGNTEAFF. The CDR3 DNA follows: TGTGCCAGCAGTCAAAGAGAGGGGAACACTGAAGCTTTCTTT. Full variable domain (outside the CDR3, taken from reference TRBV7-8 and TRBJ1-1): GAGVSQSPRYKVAKRGQDVALRCDPISGHVSLFWYQQALGQGPEFLTYFQNEAQLDKSGLPSDRFFAERPEGSVSTLKIQRTQQEDSAVYLCASSQREGNTEAFFGQGTRLTVV.

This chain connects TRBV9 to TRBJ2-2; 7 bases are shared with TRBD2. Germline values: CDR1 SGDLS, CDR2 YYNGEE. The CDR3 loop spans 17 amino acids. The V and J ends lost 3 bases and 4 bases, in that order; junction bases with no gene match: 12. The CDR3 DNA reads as TGTGCCAGCAGCGCCCACGGGGCGGGAGATACCACCGGGGAGCTGTTTTTT. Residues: CASSAHGAGDTTGELFF.

CDR3 in DNA: TGTGCCAGCAGACTAGGACAGACCTACGAGCAGTACTTC. Protein sequence: CASRLGQTYEQYF. The chain combines TRBV11-3 with TRBJ2-7; a weak D match, TRBD1 (6 bases). CDR3 length: 13 amino acids. The germline V gene encodes CDR1 SGHNT and CDR2 YENEEA. V lost 6 bases, J lost 2 bases, and 11 bases lay in between.

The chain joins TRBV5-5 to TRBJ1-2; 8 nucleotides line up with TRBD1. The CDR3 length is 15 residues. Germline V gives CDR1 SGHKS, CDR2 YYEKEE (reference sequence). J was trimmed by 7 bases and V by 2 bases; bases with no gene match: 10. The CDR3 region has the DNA TGTGCCAGCAGCTTAGAACCCGGGACAGGCGCTGGCTACACCTTC. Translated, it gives CASSLEPGTGAGYTF.

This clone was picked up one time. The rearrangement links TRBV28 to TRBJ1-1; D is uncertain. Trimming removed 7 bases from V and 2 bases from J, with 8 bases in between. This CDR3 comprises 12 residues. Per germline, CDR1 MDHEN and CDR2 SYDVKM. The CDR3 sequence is CASIVDNTEAFF. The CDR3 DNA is TGTGCCAGCATCGTGGATAACACTGAAGCTTTCTTT.

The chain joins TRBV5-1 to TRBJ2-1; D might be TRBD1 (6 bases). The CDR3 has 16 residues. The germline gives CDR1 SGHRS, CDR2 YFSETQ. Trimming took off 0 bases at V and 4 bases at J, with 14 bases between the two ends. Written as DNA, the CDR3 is TGCGCCAGCAGCTTGGGGGGGCCCAGTCCTTACAATGAGCAGTTCTTC. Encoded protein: CASSLGGPSPYNEQFF.

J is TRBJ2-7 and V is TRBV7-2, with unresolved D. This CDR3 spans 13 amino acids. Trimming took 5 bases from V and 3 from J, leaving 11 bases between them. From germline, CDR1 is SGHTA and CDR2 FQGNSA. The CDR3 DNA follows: TGTGCCAGCAGCCTCCCGCCCCTCTACGAGCAGTACTTC. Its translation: CASSLPPLYEQYF.

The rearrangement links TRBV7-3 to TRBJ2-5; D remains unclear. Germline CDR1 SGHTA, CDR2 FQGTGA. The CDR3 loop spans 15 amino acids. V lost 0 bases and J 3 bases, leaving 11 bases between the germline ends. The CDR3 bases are TGTGCCAGCAGCTTAACGTTGGGCCGGAAAGAGACCCAGTACTTC. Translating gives CASSLTLGRKETQYF.

The CDR3 DNA is TGTGCCAGCGGCCAAGAGACCCAGTACTTC. Its translation is CASGQETQYF. The chain joins TRBV6-5 to TRBJ2-5, with D unresolved. This CDR3 has 10 residues. Trimming took off 8 bases at V and 1 base at J, with 2 bases between the two ends. CDR1 is MNHEY and CDR2 is SVGAGI in the germline V gene.

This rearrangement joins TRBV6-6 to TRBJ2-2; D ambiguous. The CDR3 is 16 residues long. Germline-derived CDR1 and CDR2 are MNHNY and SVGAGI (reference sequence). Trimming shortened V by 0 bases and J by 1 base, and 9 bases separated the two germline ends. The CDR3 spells CASSYSNALNTGELFF. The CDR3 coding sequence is TGTGCCAGCAGTTACTCGAACGCTTTGAACACCGGGGAGCTGTTTTTT.

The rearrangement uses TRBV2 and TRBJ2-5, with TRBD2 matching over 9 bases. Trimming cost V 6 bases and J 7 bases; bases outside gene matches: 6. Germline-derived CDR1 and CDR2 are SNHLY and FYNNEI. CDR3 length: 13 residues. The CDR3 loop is CASRRTSEATQYF. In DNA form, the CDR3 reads TGTGCCAGCAGGCGGACTAGCGAGGCGACCCAGTACTTC.

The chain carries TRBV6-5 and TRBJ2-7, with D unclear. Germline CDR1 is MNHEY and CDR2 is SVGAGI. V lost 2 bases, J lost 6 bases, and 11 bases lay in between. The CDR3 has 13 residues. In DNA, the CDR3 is TGTGCCAGCAGTTACGCCAGGTTTAGCGAGCAGTACTTC. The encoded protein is CASSYARFSEQYF.